This T cell receptor beta chain came from a study of T cells of healthy individuals. Trimming shortened V by 2 bases and J by 2 bases, and 6 bases separated the two germline ends. The CDR3 is 13 residues long. The germline gives CDR1 MDHEN, CDR2 SYDVKM. This clonotype was seen at least ten times. TCRdb passed the 5' RACE reads through MiXCR, listing each CDR3 protein once. Here the sample spans about 100,000 distinct CDR3 sequences, approximately 18% being singletons. This receptor was taken from a human donor in good health. The chain recombines TRBV28 with TRBJ1-2, with D unclear. The CDR3 bases are TGTGCCAGCAGTTTAGGACGGAACTATGGCTACACCTTC. Translated, it gives CASSLGRNYGYTF.